The present T cell receptor beta chain was sequenced within a study of cytomegalovirus exposure and HLA in healthy donors. Background on the study: Among the 300 to 400 donors who were genotyped, approximately 84% fell in the genetic ancestry cluster that is associated with self-reported Caucasian donors.

Use of 60 Vbeta and 13 Jbeta primers characterized the PCR. Repertoires were generated with immunoSEQ multiplex PCR, while TCRdb's copy carries only in-frame clones and drops some. The sample has about 120,000 clones, around 81% seen once. The CDR3 runs 15 residues. Trimming took off 5 bases at V and 1 base at J, with 12 bases between the two ends. The germline V gene has CDR1 LNHDA and CDR2 SQIVND (reference sequence). Comments on this clone: What it recognizes is unknown.

Study-level findings and limits: A later analysis, which compared TCR beta chains of equal frequency, found the HLA-associated ones more clonally expanded.

Each donor was nominally healthy when sampled (though unrecorded immune exposures were likely). The receptor comes from a woman aged 30 to 39 in good health and CMV-seronegative. The sequenced sample consisted of PBMCs. The gene calls are TRBV19 and TRBJ1-5; D possibly corresponds to TRBD1 (5 bases). The CDR3 DNA is TGTGCCAGTAGTGGGAAAAAGGGGAGCAATCAGCCCCAGCATTTT. Its translation: CASSGKKGSNQPQHF. Full variable domain (outside the CDR3, taken from reference TRBV19 and TRBJ1-5): DGGITQSPKYLFRKEGQNVTLSCEQNLNHDAMYWYRQDPGQGLRLIYYSQIVNDFQKGDIAEGYSVSREKKESFPLTVTSAQKNPTAFYLCASSGKKGSNQPQHFGDGTRLSIL.